A single sample gave rise to the 27 T cell receptor beta chains below, sequenced in a study of CD8 T cells in ankylosing spondylitis. TCRdb passed the 5' RACE reads through MiXCR, listing each CDR3 protein once. The sample has a few hundred thousand distinct CDR3 sequences; more than 20% are singletons. Sequenced input: blood, either unsorted or a sorted T cell fraction (not recorded which). All receptors come from a female donor with ankylosing spondylitis or in good health (not recorded which).

This clonotype has more than one count but fewer than ten. V and J are TRBV7-2 and TRBJ2-1, with D possibly being TRBD2 (5 bases). Germline lookup yields CDR1 SGHTA and CDR2 FQGNSA. Trimming cost V 1 base and J 10 bases, with 14 bases left between them. The CDR3 spans 14 residues. Written as DNA, the CDR3 is TGTGCCAGCAGCTTAGATTTCGCCCCGGGGGAGCAGTTCTTC. It yields the protein CASSLDFAPGEQFF.

The chain uses TRBV7-3 and TRBJ2-2; weak D call: TRBD2 (7 bases). CDR1 is SGHTA, CDR2 FQGTGA, per germline. This CDR3 region has 14 residues. The V end lost 5 bases, the J end lost 7 bases, and 14 bases lay between the germline ends. DNA of the CDR3: TGTGCCAGCAGCCCTAACAGGGAGGGCGGGGAGCTGTTTTTT. Translated, it gives CASSPNREGGELFF.

As regards this clonotype: It may be a read error: a sequence one base away is much more abundant. The CDR3 ends on some other residue instead of the conserved phenylalanine or tryptophan, so this is likely a read error. The genes are TRBV29-1 and TRBJ2-7; TRBD2 matches at 15 bases. This CDR3 spans 15 amino acids. Germline CDR1 reads SQVTM; CDR2 reads ANQGSEA. V lost 6 bases and J lost 7; bases outside the gene matches: 10. CDR3 residues: CSVAEGLAGGQEQYL. In DNA, the CDR3 is TGCAGCGTCGCCGAAGGACTAGCGGGAGGGCAAGAGCAGTACCTC.

This clonotype was picked up a small number of times. J is TRBJ2-5 and V is TRBV7-2; 8 bases match TRBD2. The CDR3 length is 16 residues. J gave up 4 bases and V 5 bases, and 12 bases lay outside the gene matches. Germline V gives CDR1 SGHTA, CDR2 FQGNSA. The CDR3 reads CASSPRAGGSGETQYF. CDR3 sequence (DNA): TGTGCCAGCAGCCCCCGGGCGGGAGGAAGTGGAGAGACCCAGTACTTC.

This clonotype was observed a handful of times. This chain uses TRBV24-1 with TRBJ2-1; D is uncertain. Germline CDR1 KGHDR, CDR2 SFDVKD. CDR3 size: 15 residues. Deletions cut 1 base from V and 3 bases from J, with 9 bases between. CDR3 bases: TGTGCCACCAGTGATTTAGTGGGCGGCTACAATGAGCAGTTCTTC. Translation gives CATSDLVGGYNEQFF.

This clonotype was found a few times. The J gene is TRBJ2-6, the V gene TRBV7-7; 12 positions agree with TRBD1. The CDR3 is made up of 19 amino acids. Germline assignment: CDR1 SSHAT and CDR2 FNYEAQ (reference sequence). The junction had 9 bases not matched to a gene; V was cut back by 5 bases and J by 1 base. The DNA of the CDR3 is TGTGCCAGCAGCCCTCACCCGGGACAGGGGGCGTCTGGGGCCAACGTCCTGACTTTC. Its translation is CASSPHPGQGASGANVLTF.

This chain uses TRBV5-1 with TRBJ2-4; 7 bases are a match to TRBD1. This CDR3 has 12 amino acids. Germline CDR1 reads SGHRS; CDR2 reads YFSETQ. The trim removed 3 bases at V and 13 bases at J, leaving 7 bases unmatched. The CDR3 here is CASSSDRVFQYF. The CDR3 DNA sequence: TGCGCCAGCAGCTCCGACAGGGTTTTCCAGTACTTC.

This clonotype has a count of ten or more. The rearrangement joins TRBV12-3 or TRBV12-4 to TRBJ1-5; tentatively, D is TRBD1 (5 bases). The CDR3 runs 15 residues. V lost 2 bases, J lost 11 bases, and 19 bases lay in between. The CDR3 here is CASSLLGHTLGAQHF. The DNA for the CDR3 is TGTGCCAGCAGTTTACTTGGGCACACCCTAGGGGCCCAGCATTTT.

V gene TRBV24-1 combines with J gene TRBJ2-2; D perhaps matches TRBD1 (7 bases). Germline V gene data show CDR1 as KGHDR and CDR2 as SFDVKD. The CDR3 is 13 amino acids. Trimming removed 8 bases from V and 4 bases from J, with 10 bases in between. CDR3 region: CATTGGTTGELFF. CDR3 nucleotides: TGTGCCACCACAGGGGGGACCACCGGGGAGCTGTTTTTT.

In its sample, this clonotype was seen a few times. The chain couples TRBV6-1 to TRBJ1-2; no clear D. Germline CDR1 MNHNS, CDR2 SASEGT. The germline V and J ends were trimmed by 6 bases and 2 bases, with 10 bases remaining between them. The CDR3 is made up of 13 amino acids. The DNA of the CDR3 is TGTGCCAGCAGACCAGACGAGAACTATGGCTACACCTTC. It codes for CASRPDENYGYTF.

This clonotype was counted at least ten times. The J gene is TRBJ2-3, the V gene TRBV7-2, with unresolved D. Germline loops: CDR1 SGHTA, CDR2 FQGNSA. The CDR3 runs 15 residues. V dropped 0 bases and J dropped 6 bases, with 13 bases sitting between them. CDR3 sequence (DNA): TGTGCCAGCAGCTTAGCCATGACTGGGGTGGATACGCAGTATTTT. Its translation: CASSLAMTGVDTQYF.

V is TRBV6-5 and J is TRBJ2-2, with D unresolved. The CDR3 length is 16 residues. Germline values: CDR1 MNHEY, CDR2 SVGAGI. Trimming pared 2 bases from V and 0 bases from J, leaving 10 bases between. The CDR3 here is CASSYNPPANTGELFF. The CDR3 nucleotides read TGTGCCAGCAGTTACAACCCGCCCGCGAACACCGGGGAGCTGTTTTTT.

V usage is TRBV12-3 or TRBV12-4 and J usage is TRBJ1-1; D not certain. Trimming left V 6 bases short and J 8 bases short, with 16 bases between. This CDR3 is built from 13 residues. DNA for the CDR3: TGTGCCAGCAGCCCCCGTGCTTCTACAGAAGCTTTCTTT. Protein product: CASSPRASTEAFF.

The rearrangement links TRBV11-2 to TRBJ2-2; D perhaps matches TRBD2 (6 bases). The CDR3 covers 15 residues. Germline-derived CDR1 and CDR2 are SGHAT and FQNNGV. V dropped 5 bases and J dropped 3 bases, with 13 bases sitting between them. CDR3 DNA: TGTGCCAGCAGCCCAGTGGAGGGGTACACCGGGGAGCTGTTTTTT. It specifies CASSPVEGYTGELFF.

The genes are TRBV7-6 and TRBJ2-3, with D possibly matching TRBD2 (6 bases). Germline values: CDR1 SGHVS, CDR2 FNYEAQ. Between the trimmed V and J ends, which lost 0 bases and 6 bases, there was a span of 16 bases. This CDR3 spans 16 amino acids. The DNA for the CDR3 is TGTGCCAGCAGCTTAGCCCGTCTTGGGGGGTCGGATACGCAGTATTTT. Translating gives CASSLARLGGSDTQYF.

This clonotype was found many times. The chain couples TRBV11-2 to TRBJ2-4; D unresolved. Germline CDR1 and CDR2: SGHAT and FQNNGV. This CDR3 contains 14 residues. V lost 2 bases to trimming and J lost 8 bases, with 13 bases between them. The CDR3 DNA reads as TGTGCCAGCAGCTTACGTTCTCAGTGGGACATTCAGTACTTC. It encodes CASSLRSQWDIQYF.

As DNA, the CDR3 is TGTGCTAGTGGTTTGGTAGACCCCAAAGGGGAGCAGTACTTC. Its translation is CASGLVDPKGEQYF. The chain combines TRBV12-5 with TRBJ2-7; D not certain. CDR1 LGHNT and CDR2 FRNRAP come from the germline V gene. The CDR3 has 14 residues. The V gene lost 0 bases and the J gene lost 7 bases, with 13 bases spanning the gap. Full variable domain (missing parts from reference TRBV12-5 and TRBJ2-7): DARVTQTPRHKVTEMGQEVTMRCQPILGHNTVFWYRQTMMQGLELLAYFRNRAPLDDSGMPKDRFSAEMPDATLATLKIQPSEPRDSAVYFCASGLVDPKGEQYFGPGTRLTVT.

This clonotype occurred many times. CDR3 in amino acids: CASSPWTRGRGNEQFF. The CDR3 DNA reads TGTGCCAGCAGCCCCTGGACGCGCGGGAGAGGCAATGAGCAGTTCTTC. The rearrangement uses TRBV4-2 and TRBJ2-1, with TRBD2 identical over 7 bases. The V and J ends lost 4 bases and 6 bases, in that order; junction bases with no gene match: 12. From germline, CDR1 is LGHNA and CDR2 YNFKEQ. The CDR3 runs to 16 residues.

Written as DNA, the CDR3 is TGCGCCAGCAGCTTATCGACCTCCATGAACACTGAAGCTTTCTTT. This gives the protein CASSLSTSMNTEAFF. The chain uses TRBV5-1 and TRBJ1-1; D not resolved. The germline CDR1 and CDR2 sequences are SGHRS and YFSETQ. This CDR3 has 15 residues. Trimming left V 2 bases short and J 0 bases short, with 11 bases between. Full variable domain (rest looked up from reference TRBV5-1 and TRBJ1-1): KAGVTQTPRYLIKTRGQQVTLSCSPISGHRSVSWYQQTPGQGLQFLFEYFSETQRNKGNFPGRFSGRQFSNSRSEMNVSTLELGDSALYLCASSLSTSMNTEAFFGQGTRLTVV.

V and J are TRBV4-3 and TRBJ1-2; TRBD1 matches at 11 bases. Germline V gene sequence: CDR1 LGHNA, CDR2 YSLEER. The CDR3 extends over 15 amino acids. V was clipped by 4 bases and J by 3 bases; unmatched bases: 4. The CDR3 DNA is TGCGCCAGCAGCCCGGACAGGGGGCGAGACTATGGCTACACCTTC. It translates to CASSPDRGRDYGYTF.

This clonotype came up many times. The chain links TRBV29-1 to TRBJ2-3; D gene ambiguous. The germline gives CDR1 SQVTM, CDR2 ANQGSEA. The CDR3 totals 12 residues. V was trimmed by 5 bases and J by 2 bases, leaving 8 bases between them. CDR3 sequence reads: CSVFGSTDTQYF. The CDR3 DNA is TGCAGCGTTTTCGGGTCCACAGATACGCAGTATTTT.

Points on this clonotype: An end of the junction does not agree with germline; a read error may underlie this. The chain is built from TRBV6-1 and TRBJ2-7, with 14 bases aligning to TRBD2. The CDR3 loop spans 13 amino acids. Germline CDR1 and CDR2: MNHNS and SASEGT. CDR3 coding DNA: TGTGCCAGCAGTGTCGGGACTAGCGGGAGTAATAGCTTC. Translating it yields CASSVGTSGSNSF.

V usage is TRBV7-6 and J usage is TRBJ2-1; either TRBD1 or TRBD2 may fit D (5 bases each). The germline CDR1 and CDR2 sequences are SGHVS and FNYEAQ. V was clipped by 4 bases and J by 10 bases, with 14 bases between them. The CDR3 loop spans 13 amino acids. CDR3 nucleotide sequence: TGTGCCAGCAGCTCGGTGGGGGTGCGGGAGCAGTTCTTC. Its protein is CASSSVGVREQFF.

V usage is TRBV7-6 and J usage is TRBJ2-1; 9 nucleotides line up with TRBD2. CDR1 and CDR2 from the germline V gene are SGHVS and FNYEAQ. This CDR3 has 16 residues. V shed 0 bases and J 7 bases; nucleotides not matched to a gene: 7. The CDR3 loop reads CASSLAPGGRENEQFF. The CDR3 region has the DNA TGTGCCAGCAGCTTAGCGCCAGGCGGGAGGGAAAATGAGCAGTTCTTC.

V is TRBV25-1 and J is TRBJ2-1; TRBD2 aligns across 9 bases. The CDR3 is 9 residues long. Germline CDR1 reads MGHDK; CDR2 reads SYGVNS. V lost 11 bases, J lost 15 bases, and 5 bases stayed unmatched. The CDR3 loop is CAPGTSWFF. As DNA, the CDR3 is TGTGCCCCCGGGACTAGCTGGTTCTTC.

The chain's CDR3 is CASSLSSVGVSQYF. The CDR3 nucleotides are TGTGCCAGCAGTTTATCCTCGGTGGGGGTGTCCCAGTACTTC. The chain uses TRBV28 and TRBJ2-5; TRBD1 or TRBD2 may be the D gene (5 bases each). The CDR3 covers 14 residues. CDR1 and CDR2 from the germline V gene are MDHEN and SYDVKM. With 1 base removed from V and 9 bases from J, the gap between germline ends came to 15 bases. Drawing the rest from reference TRBV28 and TRBJ2-5, the complete variable domain is DVKVTQSSRYLVKRTGEKVFLECVQDMDHENMFWYRQDPGLGLRLIYFSYDVKMKEKGDIPEGYSVSREKKERFSLILESASTNQTSMYLCASSLSSVGVSQYFGPGTRLLVL.

This clonotype was counted a few times. V gene TRBV6-1 combines with J gene TRBJ1-1; D gene unclear. CDR1 and CDR2 from the germline V gene are MNHNS and SASEGT. The CDR3 covers 13 residues. With 1 base removed from V and 1 base from J, the gap between germline ends came to 4 bases. The CDR3 bases are TGTGCCAGCAGTGAAGGGAGGAACACTGAAGCTTTCTTT. It is translated as CASSEGRNTEAFF.